This TCR beta chain was captured in a study of shared clonotypes between healthy human individuals. As for the study in general: Donors consisted of two women and a few men between 18 and 49. Plates per donor: three CD4 naive, three CD4 memory, two CD8 naive, one CD8 memory. Study-wide results and caveats: Among non-shared clonotypes, generation probabilities were lower than among those shared by all four donors.

Assay used: immunoSEQ multiplex PCR; TCRdb lists only in-frame clones, some missing. The top ten clones hold more than 0.45% of a sample with roughly 1 million clones, more than 75% of them seen once. The trim removed 2 bases at V and 4 bases at J, leaving 10 bases unmatched. CDR3 length: 18 residues. From germline, CDR1 is SGHTA and CDR2 FQGTGA. Each of the donors was a healthy adult who was HIV-negative and had not had a recent acute infection or vaccination. A word on this clone: Its antigen is not identified.

Material for sequencing was memory CD4+ T cells from PBMCs. Subset specified: CD45RA-negative fraction. The chain carries TRBV7-3 and TRBJ2-1; 11 nucleotides match TRBD2. The TCR sequence derives from a man aged 18 to 29 in good health. Some clones in this sample may be carry-over from other donors' samples. The CDR3: CASSLRVGLAEGYNEQFF. The CDR3 bases are TGTGCCAGCAGCTTACGGGTGGGACTAGCGGAGGGGTACAATGAGCAGTTCTTC.